Each of the 5 T cell receptor beta chains below was sequenced from the same sample in a study of shared clonotypes between healthy human individuals (dated by TCRdb to about 2020). Library generation was performed with the immunoSEQ multiplex PCR assay. TCRdb's version of the immuneACCESS table is confined to in-frame rearrangements and falls short of the full clone set. An unresolved V gene accounts for under half of the shortfall where checked; the remainder is of unknown origin. This sample has fewer than 700,000 clones in its table, and around 76% of those were observed once. 9.5% to 15% of the sample is in the top ten clones. The sequenced sample was PBMCs. The receptors come from a woman in her 40s in good health. Some clones in this sample may be carry-over from other donors' samples.

Of note for this clone: Within the sample, other DNA sequences also encode this same CDR3. The rearrangement links TRBV7-8 to TRBJ2-6; the D gene is possibly TRBD1 (6 bases). CDR3 length equals 17 residues. Germline CDR1 is SGHVS and CDR2 is FQNEAQ. V dropped 1 base and J dropped 0 bases, with 10 bases sitting between them. The CDR3 spells CASSLGGRSSGANVLTF. CDR3 nucleotide sequence: TGTGCCAGCAGCTTAGGGGGGCGGAGCTCTGGGGCCAACGTCCTGACTTTC.

The chain carries TRBV18 and TRBJ2-3, with 8 bases identical to TRBD2. Germline CDR1 and CDR2: KGHSH and LQKENI. The V gene end was trimmed by 0 bases and the J gene end by 6 bases; junction bases not matched to a gene: 11. This CDR3 has 17 amino acids. CDR3 loop: CASSPPVGSGISDTQYF. The CDR3 coding sequence is TGTGCCAGCTCACCACCGGTGGGTAGCGGGATTTCGGATACGCAGTATTTT.

The chain recombines TRBV5-1 with TRBJ2-3, with 8 bases matching TRBD1. J was trimmed by 0 bases and V by 2 bases; bases with no gene match: 8. The CDR3 covers 17 residues. From germline, CDR1 is SGHRS and CDR2 YFSETQ. In DNA form, the CDR3 reads TGCGCCAGCAGCTTTAGCAGGGGGCGGGCGAGCACAGATACGCAGTATTTT. Translated: CASSFSRGRASTDTQYF. Complete variable domain (other parts from reference TRBV5-1 and TRBJ2-3): KAGVTQTPRYLIKTRGQQVTLSCSPISGHRSVSWYQQTPGQGLQFLFEYFSETQRNKGNFPGRFSGRQFSNSRSEMNVSTLELGDSALYLCASSFSRGRASTDTQYFGPGTRLTVL.

J is TRBJ2-7 and V is TRBV5-1, with D possibly being TRBD2 (5 bases). Germline V gives CDR1 SGHRS, CDR2 YFSETQ. V shed 7 bases and J shed 0 bases, with 23 bases lying between them. CDR3 size: 17 residues. The chain's CDR3 is CASASGWVRPDSYEQYF. CDR3 bases: TGCGCCAGCGCCTCGGGATGGGTACGGCCTGACTCCTACGAGCAGTACTTC.

The chain recombines TRBV6-5 with TRBJ2-1; 13 bases agree with TRBD2. V was clipped by 2 bases and J by 7 bases; unmatched bases: 2. The CDR3 runs 15 residues. Germline lookup yields CDR1 MNHEY and CDR2 SVGAGI. The CDR3 nucleotides read TGTGCCAGCAGTTACACTAGCGGGAGGGGAAATGAGCAGTTCTTC. Translated: CASSYTSGRGNEQFF.